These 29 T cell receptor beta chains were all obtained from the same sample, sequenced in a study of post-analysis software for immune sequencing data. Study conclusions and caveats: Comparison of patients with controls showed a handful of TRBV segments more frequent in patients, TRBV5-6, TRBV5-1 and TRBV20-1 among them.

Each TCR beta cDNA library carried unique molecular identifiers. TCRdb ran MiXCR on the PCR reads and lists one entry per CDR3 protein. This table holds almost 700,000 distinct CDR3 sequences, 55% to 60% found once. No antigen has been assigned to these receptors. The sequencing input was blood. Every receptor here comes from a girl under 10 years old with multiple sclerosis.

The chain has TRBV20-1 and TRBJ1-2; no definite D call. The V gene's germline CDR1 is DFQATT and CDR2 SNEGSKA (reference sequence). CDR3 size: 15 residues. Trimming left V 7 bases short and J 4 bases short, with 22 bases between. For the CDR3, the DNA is TGCAGTGTCGTAACGGCGGGCAGCCTCTCCTATGGCTACACCTTC. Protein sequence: CSVVTAGSLSYGYTF.

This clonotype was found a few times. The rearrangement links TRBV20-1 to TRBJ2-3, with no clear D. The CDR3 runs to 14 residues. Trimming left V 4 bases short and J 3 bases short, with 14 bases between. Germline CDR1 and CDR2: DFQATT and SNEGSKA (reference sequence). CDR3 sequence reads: CSAKDGIGTDTQYF. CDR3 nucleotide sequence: TGCAGTGCTAAAGATGGGATTGGGACAGATACGCAGTATTTT.

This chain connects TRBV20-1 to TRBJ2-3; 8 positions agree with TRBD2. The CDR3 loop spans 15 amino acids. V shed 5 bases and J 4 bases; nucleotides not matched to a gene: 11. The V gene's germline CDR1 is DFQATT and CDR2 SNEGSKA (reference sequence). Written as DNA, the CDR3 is TGCAGTGCTTGCCAATCAGCGGGAGATTCAGATACGCAGTATTTT. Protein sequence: CSACQSAGDSDTQYF.

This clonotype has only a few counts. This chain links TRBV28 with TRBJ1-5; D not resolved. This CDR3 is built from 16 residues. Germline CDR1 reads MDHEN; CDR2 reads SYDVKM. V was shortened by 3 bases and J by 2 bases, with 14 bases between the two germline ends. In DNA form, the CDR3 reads TGTGCCAGCAGTTTGCAGGCCACCTTGGGCAATCAGCCCCAGCATTTT. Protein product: CASSLQATLGNQPQHF.

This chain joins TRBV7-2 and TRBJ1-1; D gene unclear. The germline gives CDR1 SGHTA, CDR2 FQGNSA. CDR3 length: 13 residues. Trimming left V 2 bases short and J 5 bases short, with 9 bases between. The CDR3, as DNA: TGTGCCAGCAGCTTAAATGGAGAGACTGAAGCTTTCTTT. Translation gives CASSLNGETEAFF.

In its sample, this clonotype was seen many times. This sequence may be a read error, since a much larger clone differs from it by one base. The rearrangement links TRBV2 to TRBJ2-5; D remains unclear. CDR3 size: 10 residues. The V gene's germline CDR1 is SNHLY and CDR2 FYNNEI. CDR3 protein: CASREETQYF. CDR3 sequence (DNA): TGTGCCAGCAGGGAAGAGACCCAGTACTTC.

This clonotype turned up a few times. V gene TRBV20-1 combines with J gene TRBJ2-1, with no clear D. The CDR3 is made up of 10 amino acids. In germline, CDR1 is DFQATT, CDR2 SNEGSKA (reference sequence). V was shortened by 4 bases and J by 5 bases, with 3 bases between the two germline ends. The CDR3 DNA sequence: TGCAGTGCTAACCACAATGAGCAGTTCTTC. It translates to CSANHNEQFF.

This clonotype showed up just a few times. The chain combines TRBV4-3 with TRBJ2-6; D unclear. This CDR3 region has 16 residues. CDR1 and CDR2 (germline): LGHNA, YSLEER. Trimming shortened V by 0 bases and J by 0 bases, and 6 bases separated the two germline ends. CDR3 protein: CASSQEPNSGANVLTF. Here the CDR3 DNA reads TGCGCCAGCAGCCAAGAGCCAAACTCTGGGGCCAACGTCCTGACTTTC.

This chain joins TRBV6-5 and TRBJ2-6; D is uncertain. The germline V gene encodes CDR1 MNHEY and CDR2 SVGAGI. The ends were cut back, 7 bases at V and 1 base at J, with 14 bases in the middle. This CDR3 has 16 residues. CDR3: CASTQERSSGANVLTF. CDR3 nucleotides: TGTGCCAGCACCCAGGAGAGGAGTTCTGGGGCCAACGTCCTGACTTTC.

The CDR3 reads CASSLGSGMLYEQYF. In DNA form, the CDR3 reads TGTGCCAGCAGCTTAGGTAGCGGAATGCTCTACGAGCAGTACTTC. The chain recombines TRBV7-8 with TRBJ2-7, with D tentatively TRBD2 (6 bases). Trimming left V 1 base short and J 3 bases short, with 13 bases between. CDR1 SGHVS and CDR2 FQNEAQ come from the germline V gene. The CDR3 contains 15 residues.

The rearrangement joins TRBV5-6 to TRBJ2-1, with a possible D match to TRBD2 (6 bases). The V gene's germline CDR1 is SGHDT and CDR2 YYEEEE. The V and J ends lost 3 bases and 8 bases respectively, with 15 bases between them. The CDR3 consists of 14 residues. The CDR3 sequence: CASSWGLARDEQFF. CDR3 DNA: TGTGCCAGCAGCTGGGGTCTAGCGAGGGATGAGCAGTTCTTC.

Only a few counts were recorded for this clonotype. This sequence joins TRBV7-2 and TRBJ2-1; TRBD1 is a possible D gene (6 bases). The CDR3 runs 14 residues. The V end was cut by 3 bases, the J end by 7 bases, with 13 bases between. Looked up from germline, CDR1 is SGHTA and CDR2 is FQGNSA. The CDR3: CASSLYRDPNEQFF. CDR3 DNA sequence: TGTGCCAGCAGCTTGTACAGGGATCCAAATGAGCAGTTCTTC.

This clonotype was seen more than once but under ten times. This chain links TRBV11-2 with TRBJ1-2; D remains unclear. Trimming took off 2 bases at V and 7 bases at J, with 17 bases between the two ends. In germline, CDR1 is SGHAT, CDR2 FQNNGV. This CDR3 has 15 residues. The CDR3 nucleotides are TGTGCCAGCAGCTTACTCAGCGGTGGGAACGGTGGCTACACCTTC. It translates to CASSLLSGGNGGYTF.

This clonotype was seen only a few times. This chain's CDR3 is CASSLLGGPQHF. CDR3 DNA: TGTGCCAGCAGTCTCCTAGGGGGACCTCAGCATTTT. The rearrangement links TRBV12-3 or TRBV12-4 to TRBJ1-5; a weak D match, TRBD1 (6 bases). Trimming pared 5 bases from V and 13 bases from J, leaving 15 bases between. The CDR3 totals 12 residues.

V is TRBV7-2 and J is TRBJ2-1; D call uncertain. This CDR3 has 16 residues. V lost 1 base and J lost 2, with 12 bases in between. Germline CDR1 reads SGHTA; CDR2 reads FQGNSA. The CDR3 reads CASSLGPDSPYNEQFF. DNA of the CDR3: TGTGCCAGCAGCTTAGGCCCCGACTCCCCCTACAATGAGCAGTTCTTC. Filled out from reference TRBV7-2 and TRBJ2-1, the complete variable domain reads GAGVSQSPSNKVTEKGKDVELRCDPISGHTALYWYRQSLGQGLEFLIYFQGNSAPDKSGLPSDRFSAERTGGSVSTLTIQRTQQEDSAVYLCASSLGPDSPYNEQFFGPGTRLTVL.

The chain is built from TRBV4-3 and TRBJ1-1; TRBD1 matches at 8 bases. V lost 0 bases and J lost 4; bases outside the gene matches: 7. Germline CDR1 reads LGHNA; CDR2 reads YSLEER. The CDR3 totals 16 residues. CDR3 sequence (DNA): TGCGCCAGCAGCCAAGATAGTCAGGGGGCGCGCACTGAAGCTTTCTTT. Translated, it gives CASSQDSQGARTEAFF.

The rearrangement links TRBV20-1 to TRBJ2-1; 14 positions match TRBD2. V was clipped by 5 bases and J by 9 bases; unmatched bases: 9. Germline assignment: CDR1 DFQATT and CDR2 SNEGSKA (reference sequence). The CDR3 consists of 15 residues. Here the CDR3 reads CSAAQTSGRGSEQFF. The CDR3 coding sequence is TGCAGTGCTGCCCAGACTAGCGGGAGGGGGAGTGAGCAGTTCTTC.

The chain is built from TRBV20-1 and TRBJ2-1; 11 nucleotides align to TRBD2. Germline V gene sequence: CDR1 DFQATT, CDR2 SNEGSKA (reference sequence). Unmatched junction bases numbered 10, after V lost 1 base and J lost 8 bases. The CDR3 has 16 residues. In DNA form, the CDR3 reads TGCAGTGCTAGAGTTGAGTGGGCTAGCGGGAGGTATGAGCAGTTCTTC. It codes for CSARVEWASGRYEQFF.

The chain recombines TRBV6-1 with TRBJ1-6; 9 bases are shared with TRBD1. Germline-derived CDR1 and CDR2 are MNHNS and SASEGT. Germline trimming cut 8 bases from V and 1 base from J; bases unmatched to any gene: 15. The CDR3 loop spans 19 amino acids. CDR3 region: CASGNRGRGRGSYNSPLHF. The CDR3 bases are TGTGCCAGCGGAAACAGGGGGCGAGGGAGGGGGTCCTATAATTCACCCCTCCACTTT.

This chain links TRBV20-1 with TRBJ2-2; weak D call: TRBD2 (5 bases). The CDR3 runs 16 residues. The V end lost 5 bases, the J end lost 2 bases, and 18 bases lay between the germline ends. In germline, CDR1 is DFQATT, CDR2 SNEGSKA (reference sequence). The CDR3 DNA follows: TGCAGTGCTGCGACTAACCCGAGATCCAACACCGGGGAGCTGTTTTTT. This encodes CSAATNPRSNTGELFF.

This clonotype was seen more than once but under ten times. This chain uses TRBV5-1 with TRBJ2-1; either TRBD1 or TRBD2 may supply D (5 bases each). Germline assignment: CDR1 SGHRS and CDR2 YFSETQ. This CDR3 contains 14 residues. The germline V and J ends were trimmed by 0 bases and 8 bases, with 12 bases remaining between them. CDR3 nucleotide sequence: TGCGCCAGCAGCTTGGCTGGGGGTTTGGATGAGCAGTTCTTC. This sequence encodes CASSLAGGLDEQFF.

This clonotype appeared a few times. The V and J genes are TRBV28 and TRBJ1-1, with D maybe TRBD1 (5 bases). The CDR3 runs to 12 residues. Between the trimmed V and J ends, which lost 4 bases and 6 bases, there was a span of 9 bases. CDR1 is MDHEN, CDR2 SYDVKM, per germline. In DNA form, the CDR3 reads TGTGCCAGCAGTTCCAGGGTCCCTGAAGCTTTCTTT. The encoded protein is CASSSRVPEAFF.

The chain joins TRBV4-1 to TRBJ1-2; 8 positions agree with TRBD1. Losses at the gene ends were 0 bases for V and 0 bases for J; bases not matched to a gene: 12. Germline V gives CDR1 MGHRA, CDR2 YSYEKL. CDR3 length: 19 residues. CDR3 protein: CASSQDRDSQGEPNYGYTF. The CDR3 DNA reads TGCGCCAGCAGCCAAGATAGGGATTCACAGGGGGAACCTAACTATGGCTACACCTTC.

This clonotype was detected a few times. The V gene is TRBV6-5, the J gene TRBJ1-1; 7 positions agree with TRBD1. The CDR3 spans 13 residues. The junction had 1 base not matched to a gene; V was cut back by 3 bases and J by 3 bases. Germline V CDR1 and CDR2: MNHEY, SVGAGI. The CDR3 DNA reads TGTGCCAGCAGTTATGACAGGGACACTGAAGCTTTCTTT. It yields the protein CASSYDRDTEAFF.

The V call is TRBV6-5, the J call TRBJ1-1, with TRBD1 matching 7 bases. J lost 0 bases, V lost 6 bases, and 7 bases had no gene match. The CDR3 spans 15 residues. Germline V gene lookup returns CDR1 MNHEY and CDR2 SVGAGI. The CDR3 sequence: CASSQGGFMNTEAFF. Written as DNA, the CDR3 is TGTGCCAGCAGCCAGGGGGGCTTCATGAACACTGAAGCTTTCTTT.

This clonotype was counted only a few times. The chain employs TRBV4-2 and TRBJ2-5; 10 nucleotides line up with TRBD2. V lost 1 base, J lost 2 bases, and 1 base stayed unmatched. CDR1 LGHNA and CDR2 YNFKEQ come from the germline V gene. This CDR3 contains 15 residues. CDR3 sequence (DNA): TGTGCCAGCAGCCAAGTTAGCGGGGGGCAAGAGACCCAGTACTTC. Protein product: CASSQVSGGQETQYF.

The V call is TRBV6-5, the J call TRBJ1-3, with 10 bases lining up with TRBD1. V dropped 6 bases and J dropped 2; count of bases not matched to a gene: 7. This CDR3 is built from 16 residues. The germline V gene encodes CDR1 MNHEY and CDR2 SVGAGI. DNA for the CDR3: TGTGCCAGCAGAGCCAGACAGGGGGCGACTGGAAACACCATATATTTT. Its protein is CASRARQGATGNTIYF.

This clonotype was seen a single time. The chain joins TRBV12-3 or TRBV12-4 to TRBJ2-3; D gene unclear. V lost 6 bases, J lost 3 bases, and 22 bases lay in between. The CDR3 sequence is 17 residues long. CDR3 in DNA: TGTGCCAGCAGGCCCTCCTCCTCTCGCGCGCCTACAGATACGCAGTATTTT. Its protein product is CASRPSSSRAPTDTQYF.

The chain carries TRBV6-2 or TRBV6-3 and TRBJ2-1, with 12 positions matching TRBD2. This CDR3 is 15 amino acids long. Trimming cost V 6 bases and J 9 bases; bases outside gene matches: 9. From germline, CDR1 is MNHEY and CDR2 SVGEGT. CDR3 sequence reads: CASRMTSGGTGEQFF. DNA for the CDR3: TGTGCCAGCAGGATGACTAGCGGGGGTACGGGTGAGCAGTTCTTC.